The clone carrying this T cell receptor (beta chain) was seen at least ten times. The antigen remains unidentified. The sample originates from a study of regulatory T cells in long-lasting Graves disease. Time point specified: newly diagnosed GD, antithyroid drugs for less than 3 months. PBMC RNA served as the TCR library source. Findings of the study overall: Peripheral blood alone, not thyroid tissue, underwent study.

The V gene lost 5 bases and the J gene lost 2 bases, with 19 bases spanning the gap. The CDR3 contains 16 residues. Germline lookup yields CDR1 MDHEN and CDR2 SYDVKM. Investigators prepared the TCR beta libraries by applying iRepertoire HTBI primers and Arm-PCR of CDR3 regions. TCRdb recomputed calls from the multiplex PCR reads with MiXCR, one row per CDR3 protein. Here the sample spans just over 600,000 distinct CDR3 sequences, about 15% being singletons. These data were also reused for a study on T cells in Graves' hyperthyroidism and ophthalmopathy. This second study notes: Patients were excluded because of uncontrolled infection, other autoimmune disease, pregnancy or lactation.

The sequence was obtained from a woman aged 25 to 45 with Graves disease. The chain links TRBV28 to TRBJ2-7; tentative D call: TRBD2 (6 bases). Specimen: peripheral blood mononuclear cells (PBMCs), collected at new diagnosis, from a patient treated with antithyroid drugs. CDR3 protein: CASSRVLSRGTYEQYF. DNA of the CDR3: TGTGCCAGCAGTCGGGTCCTTTCGCGGGGAACCTACGAGCAGTACTTC. The full variable domain, completed using reference TRBV28 and TRBJ2-7, is DVKVTQSSRYLVKRTGEKVFLECVQDMDHENMFWYRQDPGLGLRLIYFSYDVKMKEKGDIPEGYSVSREKKERFSLILESASTNQTSMYLCASSRVLSRGTYEQYFGPGTRLTVT.